A single sample gave rise to the 31 T cell receptor beta chains below, sequenced in a study of beta chain features in type 1 diabetes. Reverse transcribing all isolated RNA meant expressed TCRB transcripts were sequenced. Produced via immunoSEQ multiplex PCR; TCRdb's table is partial and in-frame only. The sample has about 180,000 clones, about 13% seen once. Material for sequencing was central memory CD4+ T cells from blood. These receptors were collected from a woman aged 18-35 years in good health.

The chain links TRBV14 to TRBJ2-1; a possible D gene is TRBD1 (6 bases). Trimming took off 2 bases at V and 6 bases at J, with 17 bases between the two ends. This CDR3 region has 16 residues. Germline assignment: CDR1 SGHDN and CDR2 FVKESK. The CDR3 sequence is CASSQRLLDRPNEQFF. The CDR3 DNA sequence: TGTGCCAGCAGCCAACGTCTCCTGGACAGACCCAATGAGCAGTTCTTC.

In this sample, this clone turned up a few times. The genes are TRBV4-1 and TRBJ2-2; 7 nucleotides align to TRBD1. CDR3 length equals 16 residues. Germline trimming cut 4 bases from V and 1 base from J; bases unmatched to any gene: 6. Germline CDR1 MGHRA, CDR2 YSYEKL. The CDR3 DNA sequence: TGCGCCAGCAGCCCAGGGACAGCCAAGAACACCGGGGAGCTGTTTTTT. It yields the protein CASSPGTAKNTGELFF.

This clone has more than one count but fewer than ten. The genes are TRBV7-9 and TRBJ1-5; D may be TRBD1 (6 bases). This CDR3 is built from 15 residues. CDR1 is SEHNR and CDR2 is FQNEAQ in the germline V gene (reference sequence). Trimming took 2 bases from V and 3 from J, leaving 11 bases between them. The CDR3 DNA is TGTGCCAGCAGCTTACATGGGGGCCTCAATCAGCCCCAGCATTTT. Translating it yields CASSLHGGLNQPQHF.

The V call is TRBV28, the J call TRBJ1-5; unclear D gene. Trimming left V 2 bases short and J 4 bases short, with 9 bases between. CDR3 length: 14 amino acids. Germline CDR1 MDHEN, CDR2 SYDVKM. The CDR3, as DNA: TGTGCCAGCAGTTTAAGACAACGGAATCAGCCCCAGCATTTT. Translation gives CASSLRQRNQPQHF.

The chain links TRBV5-1 to TRBJ1-1; the D gene is possibly TRBD1 (6 bases). Trimming took 4 bases from V and 2 from J, leaving 15 bases between them. The CDR3 loop spans 15 amino acids. CDR1 and CDR2 (germline): SGHRS, YFSETQ. CDR3 protein: CASSKSGTPNTEAFF. In DNA, the CDR3 is TGCGCCAGCAGCAAATCCGGGACACCCAACACTGAAGCTTTCTTT.

The sample holds a few counts of this clone. This sequence joins TRBV6-5 and TRBJ2-5; 9 bases are a match to TRBD2. Losses at the gene ends were 8 bases for V and 1 base for J; bases not matched to a gene: 5. This CDR3 contains 14 residues. CDR1 is MNHEY and CDR2 is SVGAGI in the germline V gene. CDR3 DNA sequence: TGTGCCAGCGGCTGGACTAGCGCCCAAGAGACCCAGTACTTC. This translates into CASGWTSAQETQYF.

This clone has only a few counts. The chain joins TRBV15 to TRBJ1-4; D uncertain. Trimming removed 1 base at V and 8 bases at J, with 14 bases between. This CDR3 comprises 15 residues. Germline V gene sequence: CDR1 LNHNV, CDR2 YYDKDF (reference sequence). The CDR3 reads CATSRARAVLEKLFF. CDR3 DNA sequence: TGTGCCACCAGCAGAGCGAGGGCGGTACTCGAAAAACTGTTTTTT.

This clone was recorded a few times. V and J are TRBV30 and TRBJ1-3; D is undetermined. Between the trimmed V and J ends, which lost 0 bases and 2 bases, there was a span of 11 bases. Germline-derived CDR1 and CDR2 are GTSNPN and SVGIG (reference sequence). This CDR3 contains 15 residues. The chain's CDR3 is CAWSVTGIPGNTIYF. Written as DNA, the CDR3 is TGTGCCTGGAGTGTAACGGGTATACCTGGAAACACCATATATTTT.

This clone was counted only a few times. This rearrangement joins TRBV30 to TRBJ2-7; 10 nucleotides line up with TRBD2. The CDR3 is 13 amino acids. Losses at the gene ends were 8 bases for V and 6 bases for J; bases not matched to a gene: 10. CDR1 and CDR2 (germline): GTSNPN, SVGIG (reference sequence). The CDR3, as DNA: TGTGCCGGGAAGAGGACTAGCGGTATCGAGCAGTACTTC. Protein: CAGKRTSGIEQYF.

The J gene is TRBJ1-1, the V gene TRBV29-1; tentative D call: TRBD1 (5 bases). The CDR3 is 13 residues long. V was cut by 6 bases and J by 8 bases, with 19 bases left in between. Germline-derived CDR1 and CDR2 are SQVTM and ANQGSEA. The CDR3 DNA sequence: TGCAGCGTAGGTCCGGGGGGAAAGGGAGAAGCTTTCTTT. It translates to CSVGPGGKGEAFF.

This clone was found a few times. V and J are TRBV28 and TRBJ1-1; D gene unclear. The CDR3 consists of 15 residues. V lost 3 bases, J lost 4 bases, and 15 bases lay in between. Germline-derived CDR1 and CDR2 are MDHEN and SYDVKM. The CDR3 loop is CASSLGGRRRTEAFF. CDR3 bases: TGTGCCAGCAGTTTGGGAGGACGGAGGCGCACTGAAGCTTTCTTT. The variable domain in full, completed from reference TRBV28 and TRBJ1-1, reads DVKVTQSSRYLVKRTGEKVFLECVQDMDHENMFWYRQDPGLGLRLIYFSYDVKMKEKGDIPEGYSVSREKKERFSLILESASTNQTSMYLCASSLGGRRRTEAFFGQGTRLTVV.

This clone was seen a few times. This rearrangement joins TRBV5-1 to TRBJ2-1, with 9 bases aligning to TRBD2. The junction had 4 bases not matched to a gene; V was cut back by 0 bases and J by 6 bases. Germline lookup yields CDR1 SGHRS and CDR2 YFSETQ. The CDR3 consists of 15 residues. CDR3 DNA sequence: TGCGCCAGCAGCTTGGAGGTAGCGGGAGTCAATGAGCAGTTCTTC. This sequence encodes CASSLEVAGVNEQFF.

This clone came up a few times. The rearrangement links TRBV27 to TRBJ2-1, with 8 bases identical to TRBD1. Unmatched junction bases numbered 7, after V lost 6 bases and J lost 0 bases. This CDR3 has 16 residues. The germline V gene has CDR1 MNHEY and CDR2 SMNVEV (reference sequence). The CDR3 region has the DNA TGTGCCAGCAGACCGCGGGACAGGATCTCCTACAATGAGCAGTTCTTC. Translated: CASRPRDRISYNEQFF.

The chain recombines TRBV9 with TRBJ2-2, with 13 nucleotides matching TRBD2. CDR3 length: 16 amino acids. CDR1 is SGDLS and CDR2 is YYNGEE in the germline V gene. The V gene end was trimmed by 4 bases and the J gene end by 6 bases; junction bases not matched to a gene: 6. The CDR3 region is CASSSRTSGSSGELFF. The CDR3, as DNA: TGTGCCAGCAGCTCCCGGACTAGCGGGAGCTCCGGGGAGCTGTTTTTT.

This clone was seen a few times. The chain uses TRBV7-9 and TRBJ2-1; 10 bases line up with TRBD2. J gave up 7 bases and V 2 bases, and 5 bases lay outside the gene matches. The length of the CDR3 is 15 residues. Germline values: CDR1 SEHNR, CDR2 FQNEAQ (reference sequence). CDR3 DNA: TGTGCCAGCAGCTTAAGCGGGAGGGCCCCAAATGAGCAGTTCTTC. Protein product: CASSLSGRAPNEQFF.

The V and J genes are TRBV5-4 and TRBJ2-7, with D unresolved. Deletions cut 3 bases from V and 6 bases from J, with 10 bases between. The CDR3 is 12 residues long. Germline-derived CDR1 and CDR2 are SGHNT and YYREEE (reference sequence). CDR3 bases: TGTGCCAGCAGCTCATACCTAGGCGAGCAGTACTTC. The encoded protein is CASSSYLGEQYF.

In this sample, this clone turned up a few times. The chain has TRBV5-4 and TRBJ2-2; weak D call: TRBD2 (6 bases). The V end lost 0 bases, the J end lost 7 bases, and 10 bases lay between the germline ends. Germline assignment: CDR1 SGHNT and CDR2 YYREEE (reference sequence). This CDR3 spans 14 amino acids. CDR3 nucleotide sequence: TGTGCCAGCAGCTTGGACCGGGGGAACGGGGAGCTGTTTTTT. The encoded protein is CASSLDRGNGELFF.

Only a few counts were recorded for this clone. The chain couples TRBV21-1 to TRBJ2-1; TRBD1, the table's D call, lacks a check against the DNA. TRBV21-1 is a known pseudogene. The CDR3 is made up of 12 amino acids. This chain's CDR3 is CASTPTGNEQFF. CDR3 DNA: TGTGCCAGCACCCCGACAGGGAACGAGCAGTTCTTC.

This clone was detected only a few times. The CDR3 is CASGSSGANVLTF. The DNA of the CDR3 is TGTGCCAGCGGTAGCTCTGGGGCCAACGTCCTGACTTTC. The chain recombines TRBV28 with TRBJ2-6; D is undetermined. Looked up from germline, CDR1 is MDHEN and CDR2 is SYDVKM. V shed 8 bases and J shed 0 bases, with 5 bases lying between them. The CDR3 is 13 amino acids. The entire variable domain, with the rest obtained from reference TRBV28 and TRBJ2-6, is as follows: DVKVTQSSRYLVKRTGEKVFLECVQDMDHENMFWYRQDPGLGLRLIYFSYDVKMKEKGDIPEGYSVSREKKERFSLILESASTNQTSMYLCASGSSGANVLTFGAGSRLTVL.

This clone was seen only a few times. The rearrangement joins TRBV4-2 to TRBJ2-1; 11 positions agree with TRBD2. V was clipped by 1 base and J by 0 bases; unmatched bases: 5. The CDR3 runs 18 residues. Germline CDR1 and CDR2: LGHNA and YNFKEQ. The CDR3 sequence: CASSQVGLAGGSYNEQFF. The CDR3 coding sequence is TGTGCCAGCAGCCAAGTTGGTCTAGCGGGAGGCTCCTACAATGAGCAGTTCTTC.

The chain joins TRBV9 to TRBJ2-1, with D perhaps matching TRBD2 (5 bases). The CDR3 length is 14 residues. Germline-derived CDR1 and CDR2 are SGDLS and YYNGEE. Trimming left V 3 bases short and J 8 bases short, with 15 bases between. CDR3 sequence: CASSATTSSYEQFF. The CDR3 nucleotides read TGTGCCAGCAGCGCGACAACTAGTTCGTATGAGCAGTTCTTC.

The chain recombines TRBV29-1 with TRBJ2-1; 11 nucleotides line up with TRBD2. CDR3 length equals 14 residues. The J segment lost 6 bases and the V segment lost 7 bases, leaving 8 bases of the junction unmatched. CDR1 is SQVTM and CDR2 is ANQGSEA in the germline V gene. DNA for the CDR3: TGCAGCGGGGTAGCGGGAGGGTACGGCAATGAGCAGTTCTTC. It specifies CSGVAGGYGNEQFF.

This clone was recorded a few times. Other DNA sequences in this sample translate to the same CDR3. The J gene is TRBJ2-3, the V gene TRBV15; possible D gene TRBD2, 5 bases. The CDR3 has 14 amino acids. The V and J ends lost 1 base and 6 bases respectively, with 11 bases between them. In germline, CDR1 is LNHNV, CDR2 YYDKDF (reference sequence). The CDR3 loop reads CATSRGGREDTQYF. CDR3 coding DNA: TGTGCCACCAGCAGAGGGGGAAGGGAGGATACGCAGTATTTT. Filled out from reference TRBV15 and TRBJ2-3, the complete variable domain reads DAMVIQNPRYQVTQFGKPVTLSCSQTLNHNVMYWYQQKSSQAPKLLFHYYDKDFNNEADTPDNFQSRRPNTSFCFLDIRSPGLGDTAMYLCATSRGGREDTQYFGPGTRLTVL.

In its sample, this clone was seen a few times. V is TRBV5-8 and J is TRBJ1-2; D is perhaps TRBD1 (5 bases). Germline V CDR1 and CDR2: SGHTS, YDEGEE. The CDR3 is 12 residues long. Trimming shortened V by 2 bases and J by 8 bases, and 10 bases separated the two germline ends. The CDR3 here is CASSFGQLGYTF. The DNA of the CDR3 is TGTGCCAGCAGCTTCGGACAACTCGGCTACACCTTC.

This clone was seen a handful of times. The V and J genes are TRBV7-9 and TRBJ2-6; the D gene is possibly TRBD1 (5 bases). The CDR3 consists of 14 residues. Germline CDR1 is SEHNR and CDR2 is FQNEAQ (reference sequence). Trimming left V 5 bases short and J 4 bases short, with 9 bases between. Written as DNA, the CDR3 is TGTGCCAGCAGCCGACAGTCCGGGGCCAACGTCCTGACTTTC. Translated: CASSRQSGANVLTF. The full variable domain, completed using reference TRBV7-9 and TRBJ2-6, is DTGVSQNPRHKITKRGQNVTFRCDPISEHNRLYWYRQTLGQGPEFLTYFQNEAQLEKSRLLSDRFSAERPKGSFSTLEIQRTEQGDSAMYLCASSRQSGANVLTFGAGSRLTVL.

The J gene is TRBJ2-7, the V gene TRBV2, with D perhaps TRBD1 (6 bases). The CDR3 has 13 amino acids. Looked up from germline, CDR1 is SNHLY and CDR2 is FYNNEI. V was pared by 7 bases and J by 6 bases, with 16 bases between. The CDR3: CASTGDNFSEQYF. CDR3 bases: TGTGCCAGCACTGGGGACAACTTCTCCGAGCAGTACTTC.

The V call is TRBV6-6, the J call TRBJ2-7; D is uncertain. The CDR3 loop spans 11 amino acids. Germline CDR1 reads MNHNY; CDR2 reads SVGAGI (reference sequence). V lost 6 bases and J lost 3, with 6 bases in between. CDR3 bases: TGTGCCAGCAGGGTGAGCTACGAGCAGTACTTC. It encodes CASRVSYEQYF.

This CDR3 is CASSFMEDSKDTQYF. CDR3 nucleotide sequence: TGTGCCAGCAGCTTCATGGAGGACAGTAAGGATACGCAGTATTTT. J is TRBJ2-3 and V is TRBV7-2, with D possibly matching TRBD1 (6 bases). Per the germline V gene, CDR1 is SGHTA and CDR2 is FQGNSA. The V and J ends lost 3 bases and 6 bases respectively, with 16 bases between them. The CDR3 is 15 residues long.

V usage is TRBV28 and J usage is TRBJ1-2; TRBD1 is a possible D gene (5 bases). V was trimmed by 5 bases and J by 8 bases, leaving 18 bases between them. The V gene's germline CDR1 is MDHEN and CDR2 SYDVKM. The CDR3 spans 14 residues. The CDR3 nucleotides are TGTGCCAGCAGTCCTGCTTCTTTGGACACGGGCTACACCTTC. This codes for CASSPASLDTGYTF.

The rearrangement uses TRBV30 and TRBJ2-3; D may be TRBD2 (5 bases). With 1 base removed from V and 2 bases from J, the gap between germline ends came to 10 bases. Germline CDR1 and CDR2: GTSNPN and SVGIG (reference sequence). The CDR3 covers 14 residues. The CDR3 region has the DNA TGTGCCTGGAGTGGATTCGGGAACACAGATACGCAGTATTTT. As protein: CAWSGFGNTDTQYF. Based on the CDR3 plus reference TRBV30 and TRBJ2-3, the full variable domain is SQTIHQWPATLVQPVGSPLSLECTVEGTSNPNLYWYRQAAGRGLQLLFYSVGIGQISSEVPQNLSASRPQDRQFILSSKKLLLSDSGFYLCAWSGFGNTDTQYFGPGTRLTVL.

The chain has TRBV2 and TRBJ1-1; D unclear. The CDR3 totals 13 residues. The germline V gene encodes CDR1 SNHLY and CDR2 FYNNEI. Trimming shortened V by 4 bases and J by 7 bases, and 13 bases separated the two germline ends. CDR3 loop: CASSVQQRNEAFF. The CDR3 bases are TGTGCCAGCAGTGTCCAACAGAGAAATGAAGCTTTCTTT.